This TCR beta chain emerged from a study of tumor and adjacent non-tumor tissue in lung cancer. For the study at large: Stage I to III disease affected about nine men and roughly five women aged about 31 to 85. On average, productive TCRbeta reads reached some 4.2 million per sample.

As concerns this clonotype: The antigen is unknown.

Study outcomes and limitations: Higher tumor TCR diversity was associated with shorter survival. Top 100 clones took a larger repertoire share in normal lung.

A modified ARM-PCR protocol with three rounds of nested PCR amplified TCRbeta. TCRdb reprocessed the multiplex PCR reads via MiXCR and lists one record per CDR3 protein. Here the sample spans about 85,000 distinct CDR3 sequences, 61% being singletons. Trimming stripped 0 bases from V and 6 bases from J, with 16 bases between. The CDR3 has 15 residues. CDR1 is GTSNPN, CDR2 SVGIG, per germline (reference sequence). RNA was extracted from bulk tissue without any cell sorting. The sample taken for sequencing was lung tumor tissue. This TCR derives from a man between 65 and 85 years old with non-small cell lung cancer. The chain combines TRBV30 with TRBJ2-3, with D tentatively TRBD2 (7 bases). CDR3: CAWSVRGGEADTQYF. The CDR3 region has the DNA TGTGCCTGGAGTGTAAGGGGGGGAGAAGCTGATACGCAGTATTTT.